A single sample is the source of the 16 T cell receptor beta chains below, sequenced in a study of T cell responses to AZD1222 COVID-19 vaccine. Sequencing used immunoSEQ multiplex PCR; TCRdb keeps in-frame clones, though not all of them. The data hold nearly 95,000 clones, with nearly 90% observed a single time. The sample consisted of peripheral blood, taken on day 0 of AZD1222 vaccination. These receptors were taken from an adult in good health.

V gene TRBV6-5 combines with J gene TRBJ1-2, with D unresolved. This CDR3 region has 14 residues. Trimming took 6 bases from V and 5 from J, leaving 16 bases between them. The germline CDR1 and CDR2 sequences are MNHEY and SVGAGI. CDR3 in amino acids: CASRRTRDQYGYTF. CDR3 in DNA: TGTGCCAGCAGAAGAACCAGAGATCAGTATGGCTACACCTTC.

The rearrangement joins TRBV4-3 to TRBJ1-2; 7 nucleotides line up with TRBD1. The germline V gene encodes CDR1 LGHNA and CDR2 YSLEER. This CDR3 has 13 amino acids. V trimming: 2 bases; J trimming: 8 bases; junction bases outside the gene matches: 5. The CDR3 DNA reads TGCGCCAGCAGCCAAAGGGGGCGCGAAGGCTACACCTTC. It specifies CASSQRGREGYTF.

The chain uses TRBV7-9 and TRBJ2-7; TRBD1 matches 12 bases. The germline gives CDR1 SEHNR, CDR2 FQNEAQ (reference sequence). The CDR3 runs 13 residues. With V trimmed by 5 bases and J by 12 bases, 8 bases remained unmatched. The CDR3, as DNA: TGTGCCAGCAGCCCTCTAGGGACAGGGGGCATGTACTTC. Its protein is CASSPLGTGGMYF.

DNA for the CDR3: TGTGCCAGCAGTTACCTGTTCGGGACACGTAGCAATCAGCCCCAGCATTTT. It codes for CASSYLFGTRSNQPQHF. This chain joins TRBV6-2 or TRBV6-3 and TRBJ1-5; weak D call: TRBD1 (6 bases). Trimming took 2 bases from V and 0 from J, leaving 14 bases between them. The germline V gene has CDR1 MNHEY and CDR2 SVGEGT. The CDR3 totals 17 residues.

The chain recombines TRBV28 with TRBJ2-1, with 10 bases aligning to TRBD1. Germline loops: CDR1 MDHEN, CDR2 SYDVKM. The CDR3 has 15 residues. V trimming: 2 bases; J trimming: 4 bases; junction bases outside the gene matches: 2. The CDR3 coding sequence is TGTGCCAGCAGTTTACGGGGACAGGGGTACAATGAGCAGTTCTTC. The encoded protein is CASSLRGQGYNEQFF.

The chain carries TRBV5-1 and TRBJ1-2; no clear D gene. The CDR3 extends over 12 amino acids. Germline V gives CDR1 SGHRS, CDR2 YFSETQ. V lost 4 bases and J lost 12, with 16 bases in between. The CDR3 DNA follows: TGCGCCAGCAGCCGCGAGGACGGACTCAACACCTTC. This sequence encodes CASSREDGLNTF.

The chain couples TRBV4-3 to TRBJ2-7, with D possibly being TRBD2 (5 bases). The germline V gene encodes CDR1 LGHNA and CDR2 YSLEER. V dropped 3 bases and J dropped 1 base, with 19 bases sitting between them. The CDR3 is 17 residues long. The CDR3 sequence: CASSQDVRTYSSYEQYF. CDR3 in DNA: TGCGCCAGCAGCCAGGACGTTCGGACTTACTCATCCTACGAGCAGTACTTC.

The CDR3: CASSQMGEDSPLHF. In DNA form, the CDR3 reads TGCGCCAGCAGCCAAATGGGAGAGGATTCACCCCTCCACTTT. The chain recombines TRBV4-1 with TRBJ1-6; D ambiguous. This CDR3 contains 14 residues. The germline V and J ends were trimmed by 2 bases and 8 bases, with 10 bases remaining between them. The V gene's germline CDR1 is MGHRA and CDR2 YSYEKL.

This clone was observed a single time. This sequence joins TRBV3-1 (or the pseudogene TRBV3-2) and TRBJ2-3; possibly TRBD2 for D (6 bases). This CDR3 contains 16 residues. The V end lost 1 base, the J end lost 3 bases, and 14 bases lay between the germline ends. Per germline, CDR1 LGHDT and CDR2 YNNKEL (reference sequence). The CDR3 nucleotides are TGTGCCAGCAGCCAAGTTGTGGGGAGGAGAACAGATACGCAGTATTTT. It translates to CASSQVVGRRTDTQYF.

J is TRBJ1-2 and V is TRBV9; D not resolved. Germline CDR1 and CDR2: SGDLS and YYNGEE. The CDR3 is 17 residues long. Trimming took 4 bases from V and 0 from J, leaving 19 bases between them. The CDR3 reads CASSPRGGTPANYGYTF. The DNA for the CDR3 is TGTGCCAGCAGCCCCCGCGGCGGCACGCCAGCTAACTATGGCTACACCTTC.

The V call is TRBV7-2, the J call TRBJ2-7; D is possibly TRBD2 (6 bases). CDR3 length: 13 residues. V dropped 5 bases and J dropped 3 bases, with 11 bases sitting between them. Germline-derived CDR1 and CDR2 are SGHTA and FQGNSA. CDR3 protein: CASSSLTSYEQYF. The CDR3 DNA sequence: TGTGCCAGCAGCAGCCTGACTAGCTACGAGCAGTACTTC.

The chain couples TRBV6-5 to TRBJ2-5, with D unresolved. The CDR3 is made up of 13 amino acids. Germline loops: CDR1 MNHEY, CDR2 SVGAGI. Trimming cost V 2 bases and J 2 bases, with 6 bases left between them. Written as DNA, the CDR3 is TGTGCCAGCAGTTACGTTGGACAAGAGACCCAGTACTTC. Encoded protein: CASSYVGQETQYF.

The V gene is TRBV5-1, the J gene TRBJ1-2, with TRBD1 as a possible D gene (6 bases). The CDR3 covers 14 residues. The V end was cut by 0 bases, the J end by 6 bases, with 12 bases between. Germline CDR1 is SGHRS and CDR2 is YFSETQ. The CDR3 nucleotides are TGCGCCAGCAGCTTGGAAGGGCAGGGGAATGGCTACACCTTC. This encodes CASSLEGQGNGYTF.

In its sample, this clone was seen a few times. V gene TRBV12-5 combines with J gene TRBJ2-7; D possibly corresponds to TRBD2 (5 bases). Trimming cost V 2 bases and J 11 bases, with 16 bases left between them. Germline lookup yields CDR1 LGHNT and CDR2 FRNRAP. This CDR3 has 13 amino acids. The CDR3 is CASGLTSAPGKYF. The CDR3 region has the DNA TGTGCTAGTGGTTTGACATCGGCCCCGGGGAAGTACTTC. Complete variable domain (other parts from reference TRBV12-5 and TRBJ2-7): DARVTQTPRHKVTEMGQEVTMRCQPILGHNTVFWYRQTMMQGLELLAYFRNRAPLDDSGMPKDRFSAEMPDATLATLKIQPSEPRDSAVYFCASGLTSAPGKYFGPGTRLTVT.

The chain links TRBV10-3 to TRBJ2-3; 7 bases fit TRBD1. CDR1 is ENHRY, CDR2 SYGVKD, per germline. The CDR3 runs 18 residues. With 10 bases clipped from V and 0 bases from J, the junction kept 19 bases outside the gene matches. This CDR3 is CATTPGFGTEDSTDTQYF. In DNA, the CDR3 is TGTGCCACCACCCCGGGTTTTGGGACAGAGGACAGCACAGATACGCAGTATTTT.

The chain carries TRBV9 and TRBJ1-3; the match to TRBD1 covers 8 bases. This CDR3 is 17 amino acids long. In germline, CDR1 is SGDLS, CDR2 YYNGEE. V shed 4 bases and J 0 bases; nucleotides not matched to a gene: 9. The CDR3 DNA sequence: TGTGCCAGCAGCCCAGGGACAGGAAAGAGCTCTGGAAACACCATATATTTT. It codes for CASSPGTGKSSGNTIYF.